Listed here are 21 T cell receptor beta chains from one sample, sequenced in a study of blood T cell repertoires in COVID-19. TCRdb's table, derived via immunoSEQ multiplex PCR, lists solely in-frame clones and lacks some. The data hold tens of thousands of clones, with 85% observed a single time. The sequencing sample was made of peripheral blood. The receptors originated from a human donor in a cohort sampled during active COVID-19.

The chain joins TRBV2 to TRBJ2-2; no reliable D call. CDR1 is SNHLY and CDR2 is FYNNEI in the germline V gene. The V end lost 7 bases, the J end lost 7 bases, and 19 bases lay between the germline ends. This CDR3 has 15 residues. The CDR3 DNA reads as TGTGCCAGCACAACCGCCGACATGTTGTTCGGGGAGCTGTTTTTT. Amino acid sequence: CASTTADMLFGELFF.

This rearrangement joins TRBV11-3 to TRBJ2-1; TRBD2 matches at 8 bases. V lost 5 bases and J lost 3; bases outside the gene matches: 9. Germline-derived CDR1 and CDR2 are SGHNT and YENEEA. There are 16 residues in the CDR3. The DNA for the CDR3 is TGTGCCAGCAGCCCCCGGGGAGCGGGAGTCTACAATGAGCAGTTCTTC. Residues: CASSPRGAGVYNEQFF.

This clone came up once. V usage is TRBV10-3 and J usage is TRBJ2-1; D unresolved. The CDR3 contains 12 residues. V lost 5 bases, J lost 9 bases, and 11 bases lay in between. Per the germline V gene, CDR1 is ENHRY and CDR2 is SYGVKD. The CDR3 sequence: CAISNSETEQFF. The CDR3 DNA reads as TGTGCCATCAGTAACTCGGAGACTGAGCAGTTCTTC.

The chain is built from TRBV30 and TRBJ2-5; a possible D gene is TRBD2 (6 bases). There are 14 residues in the CDR3. V was shortened by 0 bases and J by 5 bases, with 13 bases between the two germline ends. Germline-derived CDR1 and CDR2 are GTSNPN and SVGIG (reference sequence). The DNA of the CDR3 is TGTGCCTGGAGTGTTGCCGCTGGGGGGGAGACCCAGTACTTC. Protein: CAWSVAAGGETQYF. Supplemented by reference TRBV30 and TRBJ2-5, the full variable domain reads SQTIHQWPATLVQPVGSPLSLECTVEGTSNPNLYWYRQAAGRGLQLLFYSVGIGQISSEVPQNLSASRPQDRQFILSSKKLLLSDSGFYLCAWSVAAGGETQYFGPGTRLLVL.

This chain links TRBV5-5 with TRBJ1-1; TRBD1 agrees at 9 bases. The ends lost 6 bases at V and 7 bases at J; junction bases unmatched: 7. Germline CDR1 is SGHKS and CDR2 is YYEKEE (reference sequence). The CDR3 length is 13 residues. CDR3 region: CASIQGARVEAFF. CDR3 nucleotide sequence: TGTGCCAGCATACAGGGGGCGCGGGTTGAAGCTTTCTTT.

The chain joins TRBV6-2 or TRBV6-3 to TRBJ1-4, with D possibly TRBD1 on 6 matching bases. The CDR3 consists of 14 residues. The ends were cut back, 3 bases at V and 8 bases at J, with 13 bases in the middle. The germline gives CDR1 MNHEY, CDR2 SVGEGT. The CDR3 region has the DNA TGTGCCAGCAGTTATCGGGGGGCGCGCGAAAAACTGTTTTTT. Amino acid sequence: CASSYRGAREKLFF.

The rearrangement uses TRBV30 and TRBJ2-7; tentatively, D is TRBD1 (5 bases). V lost 4 bases and J lost 3, with 13 bases in between. The CDR3 runs 13 residues. Germline V lookup: CDR1 GTSNPN, CDR2 SVGIG (reference sequence). CDR3 region: CAWTLQVGYEQYF. The CDR3 region has the DNA TGTGCCTGGACCTTACAGGTCGGCTACGAGCAGTACTTC. The full variable domain, completed using reference TRBV30 and TRBJ2-7, is SQTIHQWPATLVQPVGSPLSLECTVEGTSNPNLYWYRQAAGRGLQLLFYSVGIGQISSEVPQNLSASRPQDRQFILSSKKLLLSDSGFYLCAWTLQVGYEQYFGPGTRLTVT.

V usage is TRBV5-1 and J usage is TRBJ2-5, with 8 bases that match TRBD1. The V segment lost 0 bases and the J segment 5 bases; nucleotides outside the gene matches: 12. The CDR3 has 17 amino acids. Germline values: CDR1 SGHRS, CDR2 YFSETQ. CDR3 sequence reads: CASSLAAGGLGGETQYF. The CDR3 bases are TGCGCCAGCAGCTTGGCGGCAGGGGGCCTTGGGGGGGAGACCCAGTACTTC.

The chain couples TRBV7-8 to TRBJ1-2; 8 nucleotides agree with TRBD1. The ends lost 1 base at V and 0 bases at J; junction bases unmatched: 10. CDR3 length equals 18 residues. Germline CDR1 SGHVS, CDR2 FQNEAQ. The CDR3 spells CASSLGQGANLPNYGYTF. The CDR3 coding sequence is TGTGCCAGCAGCTTAGGGCAGGGGGCGAATCTTCCTAACTATGGCTACACCTTC.

V and J are TRBV4-2 and TRBJ1-2; tentatively, D is TRBD1 (5 bases). The CDR3 totals 16 residues. Germline V gene data show CDR1 as LGHNA and CDR2 as YNFKEQ. Between the trimmed V and J ends, which lost 0 bases and 5 bases, there was a span of 16 bases. The CDR3 reads CASSQELAGHFYGYTF. The CDR3 coding sequence is TGTGCCAGCAGCCAAGAGCTGGCAGGGCATTTTTATGGCTACACCTTC.

The chain joins TRBV19 to TRBJ1-2; 7 positions match TRBD1. Per the germline V gene, CDR1 is LNHDA and CDR2 is SQIVND (reference sequence). V shed 3 bases and J 5 bases; nucleotides not matched to a gene: 3. The CDR3 is 13 residues long. As DNA, the CDR3 is TGTGCCAGTAGTATGGGACAGTATTATGGCTACACCTTC. This gives the protein CASSMGQYYGYTF.

This rearrangement joins TRBV18 to TRBJ2-7, with D perhaps TRBD1 (5 bases). The CDR3 is 16 residues long. V gave up 3 bases and J gave up 3 bases, with 18 bases separating them. The germline V gene has CDR1 KGHSH and CDR2 LQKENI. The CDR3 DNA reads TGTGCCAGCTCACCCGGACCCAGGGAAGGCCACTACGAGCAGTACTTC. The encoded protein is CASSPGPREGHYEQYF.

The chain couples TRBV3-1 (or the pseudogene TRBV3-2) to TRBJ1-1; D perhaps matches TRBD1 (5 bases). V was clipped by 5 bases and J by 5 bases, with 15 bases between them. CDR1 LGHDT and CDR2 YNNKEL come from the germline V gene (reference sequence). The CDR3 spans 14 residues. The CDR3 coding sequence is TGTGCCAGCAGCTTCCGGGGGGTAGGGACTGAAGCTTTCTTT. This gives the protein CASSFRGVGTEAFF.

There are many counts of this clone. This chain connects TRBV15 to TRBJ2-7; a weak D match, TRBD2 (5 bases). Germline CDR1 reads LNHNV; CDR2 reads YYDKDF (reference sequence). The CDR3 spans 13 residues. V was trimmed by 5 bases and J by 11 bases, leaving 19 bases between them. The CDR3 protein is CATSRGEGGRKYF. The CDR3 coding sequence is TGTGCCACCAGCCGCGGAGAGGGTGGTCGGAAGTACTTC. Complete variable domain (other parts from reference TRBV15 and TRBJ2-7): DAMVIQNPRYQVTQFGKPVTLSCSQTLNHNVMYWYQQKSSQAPKLLFHYYDKDFNNEADTPDNFQSRRPNTSFCFLDIRSPGLGDTAMYLCATSRGEGGRKYFGPGTRLTVT.

This chain connects TRBV5-5 to TRBJ1-1, with D tentatively TRBD1 (6 bases). CDR1 SGHKS and CDR2 YYEKEE come from the germline V gene (reference sequence). The CDR3 contains 15 residues. V was shortened by 4 bases and J by 6 bases, with 19 bases between the two germline ends. CDR3 bases: TGTGCCAGCAGCGATTTCAACAGGGCTGAGGCTGAAGCTTTCTTT. Protein sequence: CASSDFNRAEAEAFF.

The chain couples TRBV11-2 to TRBJ1-2; maybe TRBD1 (6 bases). Deletions cut 5 bases from V and 4 bases from J, with 14 bases between. Germline values: CDR1 SGHAT, CDR2 FQNNGV. CDR3 length: 14 residues. As DNA, the CDR3 is TGTGCCAGCAGCGTCACACAGGGACGCTATGGCTACACCTTC. Protein: CASSVTQGRYGYTF.

V and J are TRBV6-4 and TRBJ1-4; 7 nucleotides line up with TRBD1. V trimming: 2 bases; J trimming: 4 bases; junction bases outside the gene matches: 7. The CDR3 is made up of 16 amino acids. In germline, CDR1 is MRHNA, CDR2 SNTAGT. CDR3 sequence reads: CASSDLSRDSNEKLFF. The CDR3 DNA reads as TGTGCCAGCAGTGACCTTTCCCGGGACAGTAATGAAAAACTGTTTTTT.

The chain is built from TRBV5-4 and TRBJ2-7; 8 nucleotides agree with TRBD1. The CDR3 is made up of 14 amino acids. Germline loops: CDR1 SGHNT, CDR2 YYREEE (reference sequence). V lost 0 bases, J lost 4 bases, and 3 bases stayed unmatched. The DNA of the CDR3 is TGTGCCAGCAGCTTGGACAGGGGGTCTTACGAGCAGTACTTC. As protein: CASSLDRGSYEQYF.

CDR3 DNA sequence: TGTGCCAGCAGCCAAGTGGGGACAGTTAACTATGGCTACACCTTC. It specifies CASSQVGTVNYGYTF. The V gene is TRBV14, the J gene TRBJ1-2; 7 nucleotides line up with TRBD1. Germline V gene lookup returns CDR1 SGHDN and CDR2 FVKESK. The CDR3 loop spans 15 amino acids. The junction had 3 bases not matched to a gene; V was cut back by 1 base and J by 1 base.

The rearrangement joins TRBV6-5 to TRBJ2-5, with a weak D call TRBD1 (7 bases). Trimming shortened V by 6 bases and J by 2 bases, and 13 bases separated the two germline ends. Germline lookup yields CDR1 MNHEY and CDR2 SVGAGI. The CDR3 length is 14 residues. The CDR3 DNA reads TGTGCCAGCAGCTTACAGGGGAGGCAAGAGACCCAGTACTTC. It is translated as CASSLQGRQETQYF.

This sequence joins TRBV10-2 and TRBJ2-4, with 9 bases lining up with TRBD1. This CDR3 has 16 amino acids. The J segment lost 1 base and the V segment lost 8 bases, leaving 9 bases of the junction unmatched. Germline V CDR1 and CDR2: WSHSY, SAAADI. In nucleotides, the CDR3 is TGCGCCAGCGGACGGGACAGGGTGCCGGCCAAAAACATTCAGTACTTC. Encoded protein: CASGRDRVPAKNIQYF.